This T cell receptor beta chain was recovered during a study of blood T cell repertoires in COVID-19. Across the whole study: Whether acute or convalescent, the COVID-19 samples came from the United States, Italy and Spain. T cells, B-cell-depleted T cells, or PBMCs provided the cDNA or gDNA that served as material.

Germline CDR1 LNHDA, CDR2 SQIVND (reference sequence). The J segment lost 3 bases and the V segment lost 6 bases, leaving 5 bases of the junction unmatched. The CDR3 runs to 14 residues. As processed by the authors: From reference gene primer amplification, estimates of nucleated cell counts were derived. Using immunoSEQ multiplex PCR, the repertoire was profiled, and TCRdb retains in-frame clones only, with some absent. V and J calls and clone size are as listed in that table; D and trimming were resolved from the DNA. The table records some 200,000 clones, 86% of them present only once. Living in about two dozen US areas, the participants were between about 18 and 100 years of age.

This sequence was found in a woman in her thirties or forties with acute COVID-19. This chain uses TRBV19 with TRBJ2-3, with 8 bases identical to TRBD2. Sequenced sample: PBMCs or T cells enriched from blood (not recorded which). The CDR3 loop reads CASRRAGVTDTQYF. The CDR3 DNA sequence: TGTGCCAGTAGGAGAGCGGGGGTGACAGATACGCAGTATTTT.